The 21 T cell receptor beta chains in this list originate from one sample, sequenced in a study of blood T cell repertoires in COVID-19. Measured with immunoSEQ multiplex PCR; TCRdb has only the in-frame clones, and not every one. This sample yields some 150,000 clones, of which roughly 89% are seen a single time; about 2.9% belongs to the top ten. Material for sequencing was peripheral blood. The origin of the receptors is a man in his sixties with active or convalescent COVID-19.

The chain has TRBV5-4 and TRBJ2-5; perhaps TRBD2 as D (5 bases). The CDR3 extends over 16 amino acids. The ends were cut back, 4 bases at V and 1 base at J, with 17 bases in the middle. The germline CDR1 and CDR2 sequences are SGHNT and YYREEE (reference sequence). In nucleotides, the CDR3 is TGTGCCAGCAGCGAGGGCCCCAGAACAGTCCAAGAGACCCAGTACTTC. Protein sequence: CASSEGPRTVQETQYF. Looking up the rest from reference TRBV5-4 and TRBJ2-5 gives the full variable domain: ETGVTQSPTHLIKTRGQQVTLRCSSQSGHNTVSWYQQALGQGPQFIFQYYREEENGRGNFPPRFSGLQFPNYSSELNVNALELDDSALYLCASSEGPRTVQETQYFGPGTRLLVL.

The J gene is TRBJ1-5, the V gene TRBV5-3; no definite D call. TRBV5-3 is filed as an ORF, its function uncertain. The CDR3 is 13 amino acids. Trimming pared 9 bases from V and 3 bases from J, leaving 13 bases between. CDR3 nucleotides: TGTGCCACCCCTGGAGGTTTCAATCAGCCCCAGCATTTT. This gives the protein CATPGGFNQPQHF.

The chain has TRBV6-5 and TRBJ1-4; tentative D call: TRBD1 (5 bases). Deletions cut 5 bases from V and 6 bases from J, with 13 bases between. This CDR3 contains 14 residues. The germline gives CDR1 MNHEY, CDR2 SVGAGI. CDR3 nucleotide sequence: TGTGCCAGCAGTCTCCAGGGCTCCGATGAAAAACTGTTTTTT. Its translation is CASSLQGSDEKLFF.

The chain combines TRBV5-8 with TRBJ2-7; TRBD2 matches 12 bases. The CDR3 spans 13 residues. Per germline, CDR1 SGHTS and CDR2 YDEGEE. J gave up 5 bases and V 9 bases, and 6 bases lay outside the gene matches. CDR3 amino acids: CATRTSGTHEQYF. The CDR3 DNA is TGTGCCACCCGGACTAGCGGGACCCACGAGCAGTACTTC. Full variable domain (remainder filled in from reference TRBV5-8 and TRBJ2-7): EAGVTQSPTHLIKTRGQQATLRCSPISGHTSVYWYQQALGLGLQFLLWYDEGEERNRGNFPPRFSGRQFPNYSSELNVNALELEDSALYLCATRTSGTHEQYFGPGTRLTVT.

The V gene is TRBV7-9, the J gene TRBJ1-2; no reliable D call. The germline gives CDR1 SEHNR, CDR2 FQNEAQ (reference sequence). V was shortened by 5 bases and J by 2 bases, with 12 bases between the two germline ends. The CDR3 has 14 residues. CDR3 sequence reads: CASSERTGNYGYTF. In DNA form, the CDR3 reads TGTGCCAGCAGCGAACGGACGGGGAACTATGGCTACACCTTC.

The table lists this clone with a few counts. The J gene is TRBJ1-6, the V gene TRBV19; TRBD1 agrees at 9 bases. CDR3 length equals 16 residues. In germline, CDR1 is LNHDA, CDR2 SQIVND (reference sequence). J gave up 7 bases and V 3 bases, and 7 bases lay outside the gene matches. CDR3 loop: CASSMRPGTGNSPLHF. The CDR3 coding sequence is TGTGCCAGTAGTATGAGGCCCGGGACAGGGAATTCACCCCTCCACTTT.

The rearrangement uses TRBV29-1 and TRBJ1-5; TRBD1 matches 9 bases. Germline assignment: CDR1 SQVTM and CDR2 ANQGSEA. CDR3 length: 14 residues. V lost 5 bases to trimming and J lost 2 bases; unmatched junction nucleotides: 4. The CDR3 spells CSVLGDRGNQPQHF. Written as DNA, the CDR3 is TGCAGCGTTCTGGGGGACAGGGGCAATCAGCCCCAGCATTTT.

The chain joins TRBV27 to TRBJ1-3; 9 positions agree with TRBD1. Losses at the gene ends were 6 bases for V and 3 bases for J; bases not matched to a gene: 6. This CDR3 has 15 residues. CDR1 MNHEY and CDR2 SMNVEV come from the germline V gene (reference sequence). Here the CDR3 DNA reads TGTGCCAGCAGGCCGACAGGGGGGGATGGAAACACCATATATTTT. Amino acids: CASRPTGGDGNTIYF.

This chain joins TRBV5-6 and TRBJ1-5; D is perhaps TRBD1 (6 bases). The ends were cut back, 2 bases at V and 5 bases at J, with 8 bases in the middle. This CDR3 is 13 amino acids long. Germline V gene sequence: CDR1 SGHDT, CDR2 YYEEEE. The CDR3 region has the DNA TGTGCCAGCAGCTTCTGGACAGATCAGCCCCAGCATTTT. It is translated as CASSFWTDQPQHF.

This chain links TRBV11-3 with TRBJ2-1; a possible D gene is TRBD2 (6 bases). CDR1 SGHNT and CDR2 YENEEA come from the germline V gene. This CDR3 is 15 amino acids long. Trimming pared 0 bases from V and 7 bases from J, leaving 13 bases between. In DNA, the CDR3 is TGTGCCAGCAGCTTAGACGGGAGAAGGGATAATGAGCAGTTCTTC. Translation: CASSLDGRRDNEQFF.

This sequence joins TRBV14 and TRBJ2-3; D is ambiguous. CDR3 length equals 12 residues. Between the trimmed V and J ends, which lost 2 bases and 4 bases, there was a span of 4 bases. Germline V gives CDR1 SGHDN, CDR2 FVKESK. The CDR3 protein is CASSQSADTQYF. CDR3 in DNA: TGTGCCAGCAGCCAATCGGCAGATACGCAGTATTTT.

The sample holds a few counts of this clone. This sequence joins TRBV15 and TRBJ2-7; D perhaps matches TRBD1 (5 bases). The CDR3 consists of 17 residues. Germline V gene data show CDR1 as LNHNV and CDR2 as YYDKDF (reference sequence). The V gene lost 1 base and the J gene lost 3 bases, with 19 bases spanning the gap. The CDR3 sequence: CATSRGSPLDRNYEQYF. The CDR3 nucleotides are TGTGCCACCAGCAGAGGGTCGCCCCTTGACAGAAACTACGAGCAGTACTTC.

The chain uses TRBV5-1 and TRBJ2-2; D is unclear. The CDR3 runs to 14 residues. Trimming shortened V by 1 base and J by 3 bases, and 7 bases separated the two germline ends. CDR1 SGHRS and CDR2 YFSETQ come from the germline V gene. This CDR3 is CASSLWADTGELFF. The CDR3, as DNA: TGCGCCAGCAGCTTGTGGGCCGACACCGGGGAGCTGTTTTTT.

This clone was seen a handful of times. The rearrangement joins TRBV19 to TRBJ2-1; TRBD1 matches at 7 bases. Germline trimming cut 7 bases from V and 13 bases from J; bases unmatched to any gene: 16. The CDR3 has 14 amino acids. In germline, CDR1 is LNHDA, CDR2 SQIVND (reference sequence). The CDR3 reads CASNGRQIGTVQFF. The CDR3 nucleotides are TGTGCCAGTAATGGACGACAAATTGGGACAGTCCAGTTCTTC.

Here the CDR3 DNA reads TGTGCCACCAGTGCCGCCCCGGGGACAGGAAACTACGAGCAGTACTTC. Its protein product is CATSAAPGTGNYEQYF. This chain joins TRBV24-1 and TRBJ2-7; 8 bases are a match to TRBD1. The CDR3 consists of 16 residues. The germline gives CDR1 KGHDR, CDR2 SFDVKD. The trim removed 5 bases at V and 3 bases at J, leaving 11 bases unmatched.

This clone was counted a few times. The chain employs TRBV19 and TRBJ2-2, with TRBD1 as a possible D gene (5 bases). This CDR3 comprises 12 residues. Trimming cost V 4 bases and J 7 bases, with 7 bases left between them. Germline loops: CDR1 LNHDA, CDR2 SQIVND (reference sequence). CDR3 loop: CASSKGYGELFF. The CDR3 nucleotides are TGTGCCAGTAGTAAGGGGTACGGGGAGCTGTTTTTT. The whole variable domain, filled in from reference TRBV19 and TRBJ2-2, reads DGGITQSPKYLFRKEGQNVTLSCEQNLNHDAMYWYRQDPGQGLRLIYYSQIVNDFQKGDIAEGYSVSREKKESFPLTVTSAQKNPTAFYLCASSKGYGELFFGEGSRLTVL.

This clone was detected many times. The chain joins TRBV4-2 to TRBJ1-6; 9 bases are shared with TRBD1. This CDR3 has 14 amino acids. Trimming took 6 bases from V and 10 from J; bases not matched to a gene: 7. The germline V gene has CDR1 LGHNA and CDR2 YNFKEQ. For the CDR3, the DNA is TGTGCCAGCAGTCGGACAGGGGCAGAATCACCCCTCCACTTT. Translation: CASSRTGAESPLHF.

The rearrangement joins TRBV21-1 to TRBJ1-5; the table's D call of TRBD1 was not tested on the DNA. TRBV21-1 has pseudogene status. This CDR3 has 20 amino acids. CDR3: CASSKRGRQGARGSNQPQHF. CDR3 nucleotides: TGTGCCAGCAGCAAACGAGGGAGACAGGGGGCGCGAGGTAGCAATCAGCCCCAGCATTTT.

This rearrangement joins TRBV24-1 to TRBJ1-6, with D uncertain. Trimming took 9 bases from V and 0 from J, leaving 11 bases between them. Germline V CDR1 and CDR2: KGHDR, SFDVKD. The CDR3 consists of 15 residues. CDR3 bases: TGTGCCACCTCGGCGGGGAGCTCCTATAATTCACCCCTCCACTTT. Amino acid sequence: CATSAGSSYNSPLHF.

The V gene is TRBV28, the J gene TRBJ1-2; 7 nucleotides align to TRBD1. J lost 3 bases, V lost 5 bases, and 6 bases had no gene match. There are 14 residues in the CDR3. Germline values: CDR1 MDHEN, CDR2 SYDVKM. CDR3 nucleotide sequence: TGTGCCAGCAGTCCCCACAGGGGCTACTATGGCTACACCTTC. It yields the protein CASSPHRGYYGYTF.

The chain combines TRBV6-5 with TRBJ1-2; 12 positions agree with TRBD1. The length of the CDR3 is 16 residues. J was trimmed by 7 bases and V by 0 bases; bases with no gene match: 6. The germline V gene has CDR1 MNHEY and CDR2 SVGAGI. The CDR3 DNA sequence: TGTGCCAGCAGTTACTCCCCCGGGACAGGGGGCGGTGGCTACACCTTC. The encoded protein is CASSYSPGTGGGGYTF.